The source of this T cell receptor beta chain is a study of CD8 T cells in ankylosing spondylitis. Notes on the study in general: Disease-linked clones reportedly concentrated significantly in matched ankylosing spondylitis synovial fluid.

TCRdb independently ran MiXCR on the 5' RACE reads; one entry per CDR3 protein. The table has 200,000 to 250,000 distinct CDR3 sequences, roughly 10% seen once. This clonotype was counted at least ten times. The target antigen is unknown. CDR1 and CDR2 (germline): MNHNS, SASEGT. The CDR3 covers 15 residues. V trimming: 7 bases; J trimming: 12 bases; junction bases outside the gene matches: 12. J is TRBJ2-1 and V is TRBV6-1, with 13 bases matching TRBD2. The specimen sequenced was blood, either unsorted or a sorted T cell fraction (not recorded which). This sequence originates from a male donor with ankylosing spondylitis or in good health (not recorded which). The CDR3: CASTAPGLAGIRQFF. As DNA, the CDR3 is TGTGCCAGCACCGCCCCGGGACTAGCGGGAATACGGCAGTTCTTC.